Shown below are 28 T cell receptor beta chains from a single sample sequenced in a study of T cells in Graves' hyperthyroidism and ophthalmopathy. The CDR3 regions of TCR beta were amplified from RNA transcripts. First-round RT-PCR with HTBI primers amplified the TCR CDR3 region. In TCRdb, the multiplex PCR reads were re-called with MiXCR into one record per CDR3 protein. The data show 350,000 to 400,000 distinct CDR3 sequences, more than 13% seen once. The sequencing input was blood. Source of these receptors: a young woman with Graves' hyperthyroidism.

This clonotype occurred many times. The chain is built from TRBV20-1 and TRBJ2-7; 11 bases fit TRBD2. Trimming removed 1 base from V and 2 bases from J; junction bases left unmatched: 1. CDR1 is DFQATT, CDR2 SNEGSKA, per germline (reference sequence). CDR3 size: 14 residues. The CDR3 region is CSARASGRTYEQYF. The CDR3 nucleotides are TGCAGTGCTAGAGCTAGCGGGAGGACCTACGAGCAGTACTTC.

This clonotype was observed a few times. The CDR3 bases are TGTGCCAGCAGTGACCCTCGAGCGGGGGGGCCCTACGAGCAGTACTTC. This gives the protein CASSDPRAGGPYEQYF. This chain uses TRBV2 with TRBJ2-7, with 10 bases matching TRBD2. Per germline, CDR1 SNHLY and CDR2 FYNNEI. V was clipped by 3 bases and J by 2 bases; unmatched bases: 7. The CDR3 spans 16 residues.

The CDR3 loop is CASSIAPGQPTKREKLFF. For the CDR3, the DNA is TGTGCCAGTAGTATAGCCCCGGGACAACCTACTAAAAGGGAAAAACTGTTTTTT. This chain uses TRBV19 with TRBJ1-4; maybe TRBD1 (6 bases). Germline CDR1 reads LNHDA; CDR2 reads SQIVND (reference sequence). V was pared by 1 base and J by 8 bases, with 23 bases between. This CDR3 region has 18 residues.

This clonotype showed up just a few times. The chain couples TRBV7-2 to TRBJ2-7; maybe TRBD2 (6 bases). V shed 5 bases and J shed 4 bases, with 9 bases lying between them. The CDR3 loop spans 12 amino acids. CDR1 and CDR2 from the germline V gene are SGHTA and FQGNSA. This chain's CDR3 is CASSEGRYEQYF. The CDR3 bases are TGTGCCAGCAGCGAAGGGAGGTACGAGCAGTACTTC. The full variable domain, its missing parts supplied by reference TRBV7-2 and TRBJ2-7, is GAGVSQSPSNKVTEKGKDVELRCDPISGHTALYWYRQSLGQGLEFLIYFQGNSAPDKSGLPSDRFSAERTGGSVSTLTIQRTQQEDSAVYLCASSEGRYEQYFGPGTRLTVT.

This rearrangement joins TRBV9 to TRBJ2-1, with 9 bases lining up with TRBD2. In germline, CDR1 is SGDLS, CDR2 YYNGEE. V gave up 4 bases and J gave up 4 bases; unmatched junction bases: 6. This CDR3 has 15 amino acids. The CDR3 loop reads CASSTGLATYNEQFF. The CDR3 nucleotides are TGTGCCAGCAGCACTGGACTAGCGACTTACAATGAGCAGTTCTTC.

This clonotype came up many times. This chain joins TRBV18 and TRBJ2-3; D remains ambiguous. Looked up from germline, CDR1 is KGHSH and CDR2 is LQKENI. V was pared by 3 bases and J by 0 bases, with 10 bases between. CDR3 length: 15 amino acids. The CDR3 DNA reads TGTGCCAGCTCACCGGTCACAATGAGCACAGATACGCAGTATTTT. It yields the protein CASSPVTMSTDTQYF.

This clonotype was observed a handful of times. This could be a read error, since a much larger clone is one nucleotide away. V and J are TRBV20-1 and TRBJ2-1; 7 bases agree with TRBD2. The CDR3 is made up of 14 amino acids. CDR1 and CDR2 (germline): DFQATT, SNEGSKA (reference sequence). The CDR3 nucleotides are TGCAGTGTTATTAGCGGGCCTCCCAACAATGAGCAGTCCTTC. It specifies CSVISGPPNNEQSF.

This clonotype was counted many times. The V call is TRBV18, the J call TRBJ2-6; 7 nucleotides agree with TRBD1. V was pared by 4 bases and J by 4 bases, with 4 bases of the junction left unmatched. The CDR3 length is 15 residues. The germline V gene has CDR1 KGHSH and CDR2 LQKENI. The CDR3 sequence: CASSRETGGANVLTF. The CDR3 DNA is TGTGCCAGCTCACGGGAGACAGGGGGGGCCAACGTCCTGACTTTC.

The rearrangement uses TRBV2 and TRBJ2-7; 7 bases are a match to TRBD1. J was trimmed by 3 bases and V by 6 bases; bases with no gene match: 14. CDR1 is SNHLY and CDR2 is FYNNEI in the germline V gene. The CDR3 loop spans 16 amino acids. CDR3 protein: CASSGQALNYFYEQYF. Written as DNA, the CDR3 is TGTGCCAGCAGCGGACAGGCCTTGAACTACTTCTACGAGCAGTACTTC.

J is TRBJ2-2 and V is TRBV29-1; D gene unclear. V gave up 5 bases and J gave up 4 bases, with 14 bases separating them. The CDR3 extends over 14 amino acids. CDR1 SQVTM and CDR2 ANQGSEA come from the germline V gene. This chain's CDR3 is CSVPLEPSTGELFF. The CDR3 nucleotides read TGCAGCGTTCCTTTGGAACCGAGCACCGGGGAGCTGTTTTTT.

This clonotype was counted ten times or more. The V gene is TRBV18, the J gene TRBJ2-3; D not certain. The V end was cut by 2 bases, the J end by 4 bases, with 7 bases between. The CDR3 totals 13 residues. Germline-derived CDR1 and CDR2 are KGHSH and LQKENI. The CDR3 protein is CASSPSQSDTQYF. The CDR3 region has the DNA TGTGCCAGCTCACCATCACAATCAGATACGCAGTATTTT.

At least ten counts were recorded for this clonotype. CDR3 bases: TGTGCCAGCAGCCAAGATCTGGCGGGGGGAGATACGCAGTATTTT. Translation gives CASSQDLAGGDTQYF. The chain employs TRBV3-1 and TRBJ2-3; 8 positions agree with TRBD2. Germline trimming cut 0 bases from V and 5 bases from J; bases unmatched to any gene: 4. Germline V gene sequence: CDR1 LGHDT, CDR2 YNNKEL (reference sequence). This CDR3 region has 15 residues.

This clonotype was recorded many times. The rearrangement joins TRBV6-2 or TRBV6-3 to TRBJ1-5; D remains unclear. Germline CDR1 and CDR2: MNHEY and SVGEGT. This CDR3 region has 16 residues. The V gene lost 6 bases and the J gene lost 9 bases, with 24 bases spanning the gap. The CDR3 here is CASSPRVRPNQWPQHF. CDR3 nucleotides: TGTGCCAGCAGCCCCCGGGTCAGGCCCAATCAGTGGCCCCAGCATTTT.

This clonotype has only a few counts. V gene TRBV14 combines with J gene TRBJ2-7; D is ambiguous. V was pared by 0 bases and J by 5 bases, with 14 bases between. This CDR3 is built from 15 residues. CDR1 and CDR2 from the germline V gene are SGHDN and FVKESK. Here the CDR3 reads CASSQDRWVGHEQYF. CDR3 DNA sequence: TGTGCCAGCAGCCAAGATCGGTGGGTGGGCCACGAGCAGTACTTC.

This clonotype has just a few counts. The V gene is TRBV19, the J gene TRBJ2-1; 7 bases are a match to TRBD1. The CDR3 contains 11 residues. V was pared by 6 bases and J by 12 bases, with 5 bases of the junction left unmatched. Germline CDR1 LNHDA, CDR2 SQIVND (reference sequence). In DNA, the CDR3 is TGTGCCAGTAGGACAGGGATACTGCAGTTCTTC. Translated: CASRTGILQFF.

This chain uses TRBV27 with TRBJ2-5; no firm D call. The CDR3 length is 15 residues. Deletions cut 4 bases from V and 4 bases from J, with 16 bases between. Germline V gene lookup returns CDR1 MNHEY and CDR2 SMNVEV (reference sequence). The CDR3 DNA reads TGTGCCAGCAGTTCCCTTTGGGATTCAGGAGAGACCCAGTACTTC. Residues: CASSSLWDSGETQYF.

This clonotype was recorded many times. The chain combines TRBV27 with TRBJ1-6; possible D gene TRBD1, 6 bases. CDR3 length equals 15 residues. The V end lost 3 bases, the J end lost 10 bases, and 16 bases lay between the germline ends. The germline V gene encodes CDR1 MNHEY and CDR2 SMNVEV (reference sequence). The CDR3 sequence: CASSFAGQGWSPLHF. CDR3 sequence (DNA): TGTGCCAGCAGTTTCGCAGGGCAGGGGTGGTCACCCCTCCACTTT.

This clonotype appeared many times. The CDR3 loop reads CASSFLIGGTSGVEQFF. The DNA for the CDR3 is TGTGCCAGCAGCTTTTTGATTGGGGGGACTAGCGGGGTTGAGCAGTTCTTC. This chain uses TRBV7-8 with TRBJ2-1; 13 bases are a match to TRBD2. Germline V lookup: CDR1 SGHVS, CDR2 FQNEAQ. CDR3 length: 17 amino acids. Unmatched junction bases numbered 11, after V lost 3 bases and J lost 9 bases.

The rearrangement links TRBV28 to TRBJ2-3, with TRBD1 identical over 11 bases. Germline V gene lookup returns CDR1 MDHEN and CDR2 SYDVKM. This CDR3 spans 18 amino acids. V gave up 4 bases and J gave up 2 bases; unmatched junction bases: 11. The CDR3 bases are TGTGCCAGCAGTTCCGGGACAGGGGGACGACATGCCACAGATACGCAGTATTTT. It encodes CASSSGTGGRHATDTQYF.

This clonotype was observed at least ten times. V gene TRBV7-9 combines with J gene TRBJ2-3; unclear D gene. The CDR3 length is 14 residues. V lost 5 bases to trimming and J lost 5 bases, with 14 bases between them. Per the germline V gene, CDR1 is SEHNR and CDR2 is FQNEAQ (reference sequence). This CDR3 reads CASSRVSGKDTQYF. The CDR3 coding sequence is TGTGCCAGCAGCCGGGTCTCAGGAAAAGATACGCAGTATTTT.

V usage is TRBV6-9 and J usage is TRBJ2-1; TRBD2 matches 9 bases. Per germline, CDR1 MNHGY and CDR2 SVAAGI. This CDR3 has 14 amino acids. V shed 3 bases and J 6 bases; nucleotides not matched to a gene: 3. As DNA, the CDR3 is TGTGCCAGCAGTTACCAGCGGGAGGTCAATGAGCAGTTCTTC. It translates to CASSYQREVNEQFF.

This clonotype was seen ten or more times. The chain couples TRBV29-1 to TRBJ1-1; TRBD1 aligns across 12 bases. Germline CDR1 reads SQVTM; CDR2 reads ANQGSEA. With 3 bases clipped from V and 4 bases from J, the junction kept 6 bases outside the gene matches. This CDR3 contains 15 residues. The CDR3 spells CSVDVGTGGGTEAFF. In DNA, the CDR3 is TGCAGCGTTGATGTCGGGACAGGGGGCGGCACTGAAGCTTTCTTT.

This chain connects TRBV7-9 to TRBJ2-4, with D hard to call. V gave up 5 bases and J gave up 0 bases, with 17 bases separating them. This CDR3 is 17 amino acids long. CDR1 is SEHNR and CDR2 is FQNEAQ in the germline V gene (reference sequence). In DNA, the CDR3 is TGTGCCAGCAGCCCCGAATTAGGGATTCTAGCCAAAAACATTCAGTACTTC. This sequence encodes CASSPELGILAKNIQYF.

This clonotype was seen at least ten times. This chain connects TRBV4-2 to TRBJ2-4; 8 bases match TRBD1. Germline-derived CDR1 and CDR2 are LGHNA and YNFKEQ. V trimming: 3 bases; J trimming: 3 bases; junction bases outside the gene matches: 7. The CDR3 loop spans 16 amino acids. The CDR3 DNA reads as TGTGCCAGCAGCCAGGCAGACAGGGGAGGCAAAAACATTCAGTACTTC. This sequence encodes CASSQADRGGKNIQYF.

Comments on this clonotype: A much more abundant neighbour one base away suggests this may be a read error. The CDR3 protein is CASLRDGNTEVFF. CDR3 bases: TGTGCCAGCCTCCGGGACGGGAACACTGAAGTTTTCTTT. V usage is TRBV11-2 and J usage is TRBJ1-1; perhaps TRBD1 as D (5 bases). Germline assignment: CDR1 SGHAT and CDR2 FQNNGV. The length of the CDR3 is 13 residues.

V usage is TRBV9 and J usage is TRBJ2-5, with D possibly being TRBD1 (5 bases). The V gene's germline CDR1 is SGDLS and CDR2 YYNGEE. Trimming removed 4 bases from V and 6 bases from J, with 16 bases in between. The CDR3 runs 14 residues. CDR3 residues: CASSQGEPGQTQYF. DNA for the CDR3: TGTGCCAGCAGCCAAGGGGAACCTGGGCAGACCCAGTACTTC.

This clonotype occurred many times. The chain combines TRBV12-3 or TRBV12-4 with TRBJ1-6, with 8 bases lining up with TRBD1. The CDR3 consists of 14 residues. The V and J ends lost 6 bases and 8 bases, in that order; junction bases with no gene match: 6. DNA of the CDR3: TGTGCCAGCAGCTATCAGGGGGCGGATTCACCCCTCCACTTT. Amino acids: CASSYQGADSPLHF.

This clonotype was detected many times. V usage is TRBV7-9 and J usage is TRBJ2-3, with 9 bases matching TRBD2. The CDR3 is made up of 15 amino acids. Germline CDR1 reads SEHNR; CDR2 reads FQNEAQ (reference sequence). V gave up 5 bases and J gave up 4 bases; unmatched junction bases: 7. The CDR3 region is CASSPGGRASDTQYF. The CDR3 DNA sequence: TGTGCCAGCAGCCCTGGCGGGAGGGCCTCAGATACGCAGTATTTT.